One and the same sample provided the 9 T cell receptor beta chains below, sequenced in a study of post-analysis software for immune sequencing data. Study-wide results and limits: TRBV segments more frequent in patients than in controls numbered several and included TRBV5-6, TRBV5-1 and TRBV20-1.

Prepared TCR beta cDNA libraries contained unique molecular identifiers. Via MiXCR, TCRdb re-called the PCR reads, giving one row per CDR3 protein. The sample includes some 500,000 distinct CDR3 sequences, roughly 45% of them seen just once. For these TCRs, the target antigens are not known. The sequencing input was blood. These receptors came from a girl between 10 and 17 years old with multiple sclerosis.

The chain is built from TRBV15 and TRBJ2-1, with 7 bases lining up with TRBD2. Unmatched junction bases numbered 11, after V lost 3 bases and J lost 3 bases. The CDR3 has 17 residues. Germline CDR1 is LNHNV and CDR2 is YYDKDF (reference sequence). The CDR3 DNA reads TGTGCCACCAGCAGCCGCTTGACGGCGGGAGTCTACAATGAGCAGTTCTTC. It yields the protein CATSSRLTAGVYNEQFF.

This clonotype turned up a few times. The CDR3 sequence is CASSTLTPWGEQFF. The CDR3 DNA follows: TGTGCCAGCAGCACCCTGACTCCCTGGGGTGAGCAGTTCTTC. The chain is built from TRBV7-9 and TRBJ2-1; the D is unclear. Trimming removed 5 bases from V and 9 bases from J, with 17 bases in between. CDR3 length: 14 amino acids. Germline assignment: CDR1 SEHNR and CDR2 FQNEAQ (reference sequence). Full variable domain (outside the CDR3, taken from reference TRBV7-9 and TRBJ2-1): DTGVSQNPRHKITKRGQNVTFRCDPISEHNRLYWYRQTLGQGPEFLTYFQNEAQLEKSRLLSDRFSAERPKGSFSTLEIQRTEQGDSAMYLCASSTLTPWGEQFFGPGTRLTVL.

The CDR3 loop is CASSYEGTSGSYEQYF. The CDR3 DNA sequence: TGTGCCAGCAGTTACGAGGGGACTAGCGGATCCTACGAGCAGTACTTC. The chain links TRBV7-8 to TRBJ2-7; the match to TRBD2 covers 11 bases. Germline-derived CDR1 and CDR2 are SGHVS and FQNEAQ. V gave up 6 bases and J gave up 1 base; unmatched junction bases: 8. The CDR3 extends over 16 amino acids.

The V and J genes are TRBV15 and TRBJ2-4; D is unclear. Germline assignment: CDR1 LNHNV and CDR2 YYDKDF (reference sequence). The V gene lost 2 bases and the J gene lost 13 bases, with 21 bases spanning the gap. This CDR3 has 15 residues. The CDR3 DNA reads TGTGCCACCAGCAGAAACTCTTTGGGCTACAATGAGCAGTACTTC. Protein: CATSRNSLGYNEQYF.

This clonotype was recorded a few times. The V call is TRBV4-1, the J call TRBJ1-6; D is unresolved. Germline assignment: CDR1 MGHRA and CDR2 YSYEKL. The length of the CDR3 is 15 residues. Trimming pared 2 bases from V and 7 bases from J, leaving 12 bases between. CDR3 DNA: TGCGCCAGCAGCCAACCGGGTCGTCGGAATTCACCCCTCCACTTT. This translates into CASSQPGRRNSPLHF.

This clonotype has more than one count but fewer than ten. V usage is TRBV10-3 and J usage is TRBJ1-1; D is ambiguous. Trimming took off 5 bases at V and 3 bases at J, with 13 bases between the two ends. The germline V gene encodes CDR1 ENHRY and CDR2 SYGVKD. The CDR3 loop spans 14 amino acids. CDR3 DNA: TGTGCCATCAGTTCTGTGTACGGGGACACTGAAGCTTTCTTT. It translates to CAISSVYGDTEAFF.

The chain recombines TRBV5-1 with TRBJ2-3; 11 bases are shared with TRBD1. The CDR3 is made up of 17 amino acids. Germline V gene sequence: CDR1 SGHRS, CDR2 YFSETQ. The junction had 8 bases not matched to a gene; V was cut back by 3 bases and J by 2 bases. CDR3 DNA: TGCGCCAGCAGCTCCGGGACAGGGGGAAGAGTCACAGATACGCAGTATTTT. Residues: CASSSGTGGRVTDTQYF.

V gene TRBV5-1 combines with J gene TRBJ1-5; 8 bases match TRBD1. There are 15 residues in the CDR3. Germline CDR1 reads SGHRS; CDR2 reads YFSETQ. Unmatched junction bases numbered 6, after V lost 0 bases and J lost 7 bases. For the CDR3, the DNA is TGCGCCAGCAGCTTGGGGGACAGGCGGAGCCAGCCCCAGCATTTT. It yields the protein CASSLGDRRSQPQHF.

The V call is TRBV28, the J call TRBJ2-7, with a tentative D call TRBD2 (5 bases). The DNA end favors TRBJ2-5, so the J call may be wrong. Germline V gene sequence: CDR1 MDHEN, CDR2 SYDVKM. The CDR3 spans 14 residues. The CDR3: CASSFEGTGETQYF. In nucleotides, the CDR3 is TGTGCCAGCAGTTTTGAGGGTACGGGGGAGACCCAGTACTTC.